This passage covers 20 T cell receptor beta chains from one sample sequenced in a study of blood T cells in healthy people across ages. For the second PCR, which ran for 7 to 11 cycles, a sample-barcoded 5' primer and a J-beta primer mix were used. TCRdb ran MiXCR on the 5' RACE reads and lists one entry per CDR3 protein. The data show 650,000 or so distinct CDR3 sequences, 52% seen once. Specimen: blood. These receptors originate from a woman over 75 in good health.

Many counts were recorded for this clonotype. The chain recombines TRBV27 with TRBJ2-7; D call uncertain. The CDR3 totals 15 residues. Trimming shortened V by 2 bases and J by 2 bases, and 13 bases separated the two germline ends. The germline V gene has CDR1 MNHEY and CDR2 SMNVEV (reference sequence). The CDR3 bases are TGTGCCAGCAGTTTAGGTACAGCGACCACCTACGAGCAGTACTTC. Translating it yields CASSLGTATTYEQYF.

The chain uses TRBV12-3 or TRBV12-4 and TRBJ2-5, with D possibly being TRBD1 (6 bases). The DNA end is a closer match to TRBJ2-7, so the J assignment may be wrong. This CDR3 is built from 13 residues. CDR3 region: CASRPGHLYEQYF. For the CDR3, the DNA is TGTGCCAGCAGACCGGGACACCTCTACGAGCAGTACTTC.

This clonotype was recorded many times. In nucleotides, the CDR3 is TGTGCCAGCAGTCCCGGGCGAGGGAGAGGTAACATTCAGTACTTC. This translates into CASSPGRGRGNIQYF. This sequence joins TRBV12-3 or TRBV12-4 and TRBJ2-4; tentatively, D is TRBD2 (5 bases). CDR3 length: 15 residues. Trimming left V 5 bases short and J 7 bases short, with 18 bases between.

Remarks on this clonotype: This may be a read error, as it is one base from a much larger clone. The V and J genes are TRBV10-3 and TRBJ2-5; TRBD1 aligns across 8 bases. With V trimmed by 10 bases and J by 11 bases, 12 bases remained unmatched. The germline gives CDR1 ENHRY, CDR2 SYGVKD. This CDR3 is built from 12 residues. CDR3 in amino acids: CATSTGVDEQYF. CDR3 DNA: TGTGCCACCTCGACAGGGGTCGATGAGCAGTACTTC.

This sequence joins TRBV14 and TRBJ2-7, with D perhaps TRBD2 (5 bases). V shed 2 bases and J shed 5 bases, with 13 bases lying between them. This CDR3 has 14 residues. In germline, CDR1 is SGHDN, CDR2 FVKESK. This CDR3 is CASSQIRGRNEQYF. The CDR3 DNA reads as TGTGCCAGCAGCCAAATTCGAGGGCGCAACGAGCAGTACTTC. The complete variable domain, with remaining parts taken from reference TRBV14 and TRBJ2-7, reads EAGVTQFPSHSVIEKGQTVTLRCDPISGHDNLYWYRRVMGKEIKFLLHFVKESKQDESGMPNNRFLAERTGGTYSTLKVQPAELEDSGVYFCASSQIRGRNEQYFGPGTRLTVT.

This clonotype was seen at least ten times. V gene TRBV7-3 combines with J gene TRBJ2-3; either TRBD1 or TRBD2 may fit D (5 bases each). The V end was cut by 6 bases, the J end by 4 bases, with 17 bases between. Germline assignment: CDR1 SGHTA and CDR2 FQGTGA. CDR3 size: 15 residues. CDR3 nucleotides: TGTGCCAGCAGTACGCGGCTGGTGGGGGCAGATACGCAGTATTTT. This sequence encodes CASSTRLVGADTQYF.

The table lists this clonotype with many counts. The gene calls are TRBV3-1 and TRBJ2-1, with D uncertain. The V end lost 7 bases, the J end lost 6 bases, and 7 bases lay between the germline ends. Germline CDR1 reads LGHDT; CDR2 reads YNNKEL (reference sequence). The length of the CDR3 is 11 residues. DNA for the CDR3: TGTGCCAGCACGTTGGCCAATGAGCAGTTCTTC. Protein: CASTLANEQFF.

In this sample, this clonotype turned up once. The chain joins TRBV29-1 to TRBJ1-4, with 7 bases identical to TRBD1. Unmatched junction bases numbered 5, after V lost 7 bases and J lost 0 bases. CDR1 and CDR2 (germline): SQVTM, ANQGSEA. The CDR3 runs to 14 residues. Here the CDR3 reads CSGTDRATNEKLFF. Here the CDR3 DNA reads TGCAGCGGTACCGACAGGGCAACTAATGAAAAACTGTTTTTT.

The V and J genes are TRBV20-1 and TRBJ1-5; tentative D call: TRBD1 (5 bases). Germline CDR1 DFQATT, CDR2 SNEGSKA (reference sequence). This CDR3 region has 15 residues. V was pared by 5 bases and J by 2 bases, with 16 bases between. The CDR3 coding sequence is TGCAGTGCTCAGGGCCTAGGGGTGGGCAATCAGCCCCAGCATTTT. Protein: CSAQGLGVGNQPQHF.

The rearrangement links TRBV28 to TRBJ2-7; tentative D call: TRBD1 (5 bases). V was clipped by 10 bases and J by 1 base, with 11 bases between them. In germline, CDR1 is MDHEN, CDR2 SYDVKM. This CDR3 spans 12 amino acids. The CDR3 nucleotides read TGTGCCATCAGAAGGGGATCCTACGAGCAGTACTTC. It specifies CAIRRGSYEQYF.

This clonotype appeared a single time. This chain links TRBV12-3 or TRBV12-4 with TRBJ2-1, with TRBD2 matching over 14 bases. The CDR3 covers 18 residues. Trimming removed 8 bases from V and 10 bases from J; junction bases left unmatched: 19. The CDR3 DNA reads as TGTGCCAGCCTCCCCCACGGCTCGCCGGGACTAGCGGGAGTAGAGCAGTTCTTC. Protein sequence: CASLPHGSPGLAGVEQFF.

CDR3: CASSQDPGTGGSTRTDTQYF. CDR3 DNA sequence: TGCGCCAGCAGCCAAGATCCCGGGACAGGAGGCAGTACTCGCACAGATACGCAGTATTTT. This chain joins TRBV4-1 and TRBJ2-3; 8 bases align to TRBD1. The CDR3 spans 20 residues. The V and J ends lost 0 bases and 1 base, in that order; junction bases with no gene match: 15. Germline lookup yields CDR1 MGHRA and CDR2 YSYEKL.

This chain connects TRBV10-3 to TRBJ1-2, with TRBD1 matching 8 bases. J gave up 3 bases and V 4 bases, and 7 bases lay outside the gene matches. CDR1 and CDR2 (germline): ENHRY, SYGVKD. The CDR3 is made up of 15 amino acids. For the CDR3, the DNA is TGTGCCATCAGTGTCGGTCAGGGGGCGGACTATGGCTACACCTTC. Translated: CAISVGQGADYGYTF.

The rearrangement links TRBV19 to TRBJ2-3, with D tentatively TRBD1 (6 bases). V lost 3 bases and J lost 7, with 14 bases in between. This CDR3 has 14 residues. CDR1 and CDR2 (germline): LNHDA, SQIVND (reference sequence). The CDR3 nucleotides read TGTGCCAGTAGTATCAGGGGCCCAGATAATACGCAGTATTTT. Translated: CASSIRGPDNTQYF.

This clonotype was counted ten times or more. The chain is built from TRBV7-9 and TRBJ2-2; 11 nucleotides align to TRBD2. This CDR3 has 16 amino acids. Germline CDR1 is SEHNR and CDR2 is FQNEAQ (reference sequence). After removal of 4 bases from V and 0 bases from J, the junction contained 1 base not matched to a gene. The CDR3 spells CASSSGLAANTGELFF. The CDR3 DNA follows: TGTGCCAGCAGCTCGGGACTAGCGGCGAACACCGGGGAGCTGTTTTTT.

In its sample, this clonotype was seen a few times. CDR3 nucleotides: TGTGCCAGCAGTCCCCCGGGAGTCGGACAGCCCCAGCATTTT. As protein: CASSPPGVGQPQHF. This chain joins TRBV2 and TRBJ1-5; D not resolved. The CDR3 runs 14 residues. Germline lookup yields CDR1 SNHLY and CDR2 FYNNEI. V lost 5 bases to trimming and J lost 7 bases, with 15 bases between them.

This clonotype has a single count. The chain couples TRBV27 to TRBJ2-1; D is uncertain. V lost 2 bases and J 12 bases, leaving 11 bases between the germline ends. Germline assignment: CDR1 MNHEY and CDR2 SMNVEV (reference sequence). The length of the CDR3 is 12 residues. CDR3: CASSLGDLVQFF. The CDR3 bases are TGTGCCAGCAGTTTAGGGGATCTGGTGCAGTTCTTC.

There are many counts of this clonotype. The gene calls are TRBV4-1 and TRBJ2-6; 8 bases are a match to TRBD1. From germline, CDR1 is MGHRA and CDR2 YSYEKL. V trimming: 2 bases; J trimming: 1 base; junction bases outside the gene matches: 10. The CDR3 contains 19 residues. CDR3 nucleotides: TGCGCCAGCAGCCAACAAACAGGGGGTTGGATTTCTGGGGCCAACGTCCTGACTTTC. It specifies CASSQQTGGWISGANVLTF.

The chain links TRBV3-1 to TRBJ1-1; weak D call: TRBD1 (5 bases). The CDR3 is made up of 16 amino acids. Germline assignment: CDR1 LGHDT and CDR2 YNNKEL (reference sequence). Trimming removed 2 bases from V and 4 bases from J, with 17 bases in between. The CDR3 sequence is CASSQSWGNRTTEAFF. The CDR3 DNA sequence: TGTGCCAGCAGCCAATCCTGGGGCAACCGGACCACTGAAGCTTTCTTT.

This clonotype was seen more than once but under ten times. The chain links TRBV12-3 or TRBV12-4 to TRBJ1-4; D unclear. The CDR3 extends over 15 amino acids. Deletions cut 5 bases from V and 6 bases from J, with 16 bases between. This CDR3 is CASSPIEGGDEKLFF. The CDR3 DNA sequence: TGTGCCAGCAGTCCGATTGAGGGTGGCGATGAAAAACTGTTTTTT.